Shown below are 2 T cell receptor beta chains from a single sample sequenced in a study of cytomegalovirus exposure and HLA in healthy donors. Vbeta (60) and Jbeta (13) primers were used in the PCR. Here immunoSEQ multiplex PCR was the method, and the copy in TCRdb shows in-frame clones only, minus some. The sample holds 160,000 or so clones; 77% are singletons and the top ten take 3.7%. The sequenced sample consisted of PBMCs. The receptors here all came from a man younger than 40 in good health and CMV-seropositive.

On this clone: Mismatch with germline at one junction end may stem from a read error. J is TRBJ2-7 and V is TRBV19; 10 bases align to TRBD1. Germline assignment: CDR1 LNHDA and CDR2 SQIVND (reference sequence). The CDR3 consists of 15 residues. The CDR3 bases are TGCGCCAGTAGTATTCCGGGACAGGGGTTCTACGAGCAGTACTTC. The encoded protein is CASSIPGQGFYEQYF.

The chain recombines TRBV2 with TRBJ1-4; 7 positions match TRBD1. V shed 2 bases and J 11 bases; nucleotides not matched to a gene: 5. The CDR3 loop spans 13 amino acids. Germline CDR1 reads SNHLY; CDR2 reads FYNNEI. CDR3 sequence reads: CASSETRGRKLFF. The CDR3 DNA reads as TGTGCCAGCAGTGAAACGAGGGGGCGGAAACTGTTTTTT.